Here is one T cell receptor beta chain with its context. Its antigen is unidentified. Here immunoSEQ multiplex PCR was the method, and the copy in TCRdb shows in-frame clones only, minus some. Of 38,000 or so clones in the sample, roughly 95% were seen once. From germline, CDR1 is LGHNA and CDR2 YSLEER. The CDR3 is 14 residues long. V was pared by 1 base and J by 1 base, with 0 bases of the junction left unmatched. The data were taken from a study of graft-versus-host responses after intestinal transplantation. The wider study: Each of the recipients got a multivisceral, liver-intestinal, or isolated intestinal transplant. The study, taken as a whole, reports: Levels of circulating GvH clones at their peak were associated with early post-transplant HvG declines.

The rearrangement joins TRBV4-3 to TRBJ1-2; 7 nucleotides agree with TRBD1. The TCR was taken from a human donor who was the organ donor for an intestinal transplant. Sequenced here: unstimulated CD8+ T cells sorted from spleen or lymph node cells, sampled before transplant. DNA of the CDR3: TGCGCCAGCAGCCAAGGGGACAGTAACTATGGCTACACCTTC. This codes for CASSQGDSNYGYTF.